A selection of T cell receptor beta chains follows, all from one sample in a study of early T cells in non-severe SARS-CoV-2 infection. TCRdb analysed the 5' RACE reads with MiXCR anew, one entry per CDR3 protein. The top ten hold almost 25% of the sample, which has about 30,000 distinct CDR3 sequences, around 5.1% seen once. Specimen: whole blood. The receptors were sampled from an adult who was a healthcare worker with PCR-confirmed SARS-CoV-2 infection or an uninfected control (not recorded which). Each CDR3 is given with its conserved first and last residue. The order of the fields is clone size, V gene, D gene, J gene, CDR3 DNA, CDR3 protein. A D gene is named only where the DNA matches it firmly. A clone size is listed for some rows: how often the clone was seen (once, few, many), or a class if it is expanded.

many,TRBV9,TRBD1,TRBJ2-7,TGTGCCAGCAGCCCAGGGGACAGGGGGGGCTACGAGCAGTACTTC,CASSPGDRGGYEQYF
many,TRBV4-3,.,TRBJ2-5,TGCGCCAGCAGCCAAGATAGGAGCGAGACCCAGTACTTC,CASSQDRSETQYF
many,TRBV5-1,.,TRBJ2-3,TGCGCCAGCAGGCTAGCGACAGATACGCAGTATTTT,CASRLATDTQYF
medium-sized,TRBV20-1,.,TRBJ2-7,TGCAGTGCTAGTTCCCAGGGCGGGGAGCAGTACTTC,CSASSQGGEQYF
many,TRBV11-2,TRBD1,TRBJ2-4,TGTGCCAGCAGCTTAATCCCCGGACAGGGCAACATTCAGTACTTC,CASSLIPGQGNIQYF
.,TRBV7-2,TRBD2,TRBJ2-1,TGTGCCAGCAGCCCCACTAGCGCGGGCCACAATGAGCAGTTCTTC,CASSPTSAGHNEQFF
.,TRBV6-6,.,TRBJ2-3,TGTGCCAGCAGTCCAGGGATTCCTAGCACAGATACGCAGTATTTT,CASSPGIPSTDTQYF
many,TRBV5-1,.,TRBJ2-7,TGCGCCAGCAGCTTGGGGTCGACAGGTCCCTCCTACGAGCAGTACTTC,CASSLGSTGPSYEQYF
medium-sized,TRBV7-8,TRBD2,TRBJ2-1,TGTGCCAGCAGCTTAGAAGCGGGAGGTACCTACAATGAGCAGTTCTTC,CASSLEAGGTYNEQFF
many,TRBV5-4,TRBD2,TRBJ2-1,TGTGCCAGCAGCATACTAGCGGGACACTACAATGAGCAGTTCTTC,CASSILAGHYNEQFF
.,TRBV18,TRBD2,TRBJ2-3,TGTGCCAGCTCGCGTCTTGCCTCCGGGACTACCACAGATACGCAGTATTTT,CASSRLASGTTTDTQYF
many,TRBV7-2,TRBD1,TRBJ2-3,TGTGCCAGCAGGGACCTGGGACAGTCCACAGATACGCAGTATTTT,CASRDLGQSTDTQYF
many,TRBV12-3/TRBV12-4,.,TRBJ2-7,TGTGCCAGCGCCCCCTTAGGAACCTACGGGGACGAGCAGTACTTC,CASAPLGTYGDEQYF
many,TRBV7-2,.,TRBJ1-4,TGTGCCAGCAGCCGCACCCTACTTAATGAAAAACTGTTTTTT,CASSRTLLNEKLFF
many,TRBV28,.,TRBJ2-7,TGTGCCAGCAGTTTTGTGACAGGAGGATTGTACGAGCAGTACTTC,CASSFVTGGLYEQYF
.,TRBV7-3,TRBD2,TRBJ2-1,TGTGCCAGCAGCCTGGCGGGAGGACCCTCCTACAATGAGCAGTTCTTC,CASSLAGGPSYNEQFF
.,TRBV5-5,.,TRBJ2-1,TGTGCCAGCAGTTTTCGGGACTCCCCTTGGAATGAGCAGTTCTTC,CASSFRDSPWNEQFF
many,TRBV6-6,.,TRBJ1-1,TGTGCCAGCAGTCCCTACTTGAACACTGAAGCTTTCTTT,CASSPYLNTEAFF
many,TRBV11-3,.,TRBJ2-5,TGTGCCAGCAGCTTAATTTCAGCGGTCCGCAGTAGGACCCAGTACTTC,CASSLISAVRSRTQYF
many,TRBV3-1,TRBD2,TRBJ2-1,TGTGCCAGCAGCCAAGAGTCGACTAGCGGGGCCTACAATGAGCAGTTCTTC,CASSQESTSGAYNEQFF
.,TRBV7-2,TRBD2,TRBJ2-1,TGTGCCAGCAGCTTAGGGGGGACTAGCGGGACTAGGTCCTACAATGAGCAGTTCTTC,CASSLGGTSGTRSYNEQFF
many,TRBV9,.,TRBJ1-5,TGTGCCAGCAGCGATAACTTGGGCAATCAGCCCCAGCATTTT,CASSDNLGNQPQHF
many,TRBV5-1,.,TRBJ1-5,TGCGCCAGCAGCCCCCAGGGTGATCAGCCCCAGCATTTT,CASSPQGDQPQHF
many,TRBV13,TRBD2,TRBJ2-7,TGTGCCAGCAGCTTAACGGGACTACGCAACTACGAGCAGTACTTC,CASSLTGLRNYEQYF
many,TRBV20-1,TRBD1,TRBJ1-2,TGCAGTGCCTACAGGGGGGGGTCCTATGGCTACACCTTC,CSAYRGGSYGYTF
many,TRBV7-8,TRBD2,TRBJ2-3,TGTGCCAGCAGCATACGGGACACCTTCCCGGGACTAGCGGGTACGGATACGCAGTATTTT,CASSIRDTFPGLAGTDTQYF
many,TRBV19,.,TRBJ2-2,TGTGCCAGTAGTATACAGAGGTCGAGCACCGGGGAGCTGTTTTTT,CASSIQRSSTGELFF
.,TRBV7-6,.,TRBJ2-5,TGTGCCAGCAGCTTAGAGGGCTGGCAAGAGACCCAGTACTTC,CASSLEGWQETQYF
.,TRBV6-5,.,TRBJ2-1,TGTGCCAGCAGCCGTCTGGGGGAGTCCTACAATGAGCAGTTCTTC,CASSRLGESYNEQFF
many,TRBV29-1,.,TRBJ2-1,TGCAGCGTTAGGGACCAGACATACAATGAGCAGTTCTTC,CSVRDQTYNEQFF
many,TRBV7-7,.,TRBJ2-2,TGTGCTAGCAGCTTAGGCGGGACCGGGGAGCTGTTTTTT,CASSLGGTGELFF
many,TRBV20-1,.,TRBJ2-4,TGCAGTGCTGATGGTAGCGAAAACATTCAGTACTTC,CSADGSENIQYF
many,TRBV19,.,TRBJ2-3,TGTGCCAGTAGTAGGGCCGGACCGGGGGATACGCAGTATTTT,CASSRAGPGDTQYF
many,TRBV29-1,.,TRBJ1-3,TGCAGCGTCGAAACAGGCTCTGGAAACACCATATATTTT,CSVETGSGNTIYF
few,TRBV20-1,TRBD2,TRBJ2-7,TGCAGTGCTAGAGATGCAGCGGGAGGAATAAACGAGCAGTACTTC,CSARDAAGGINEQYF
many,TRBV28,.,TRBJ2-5,TGTGCCAGCAGTCGGAGACAAGAGACCCAGTACTTC,CASSRRQETQYF
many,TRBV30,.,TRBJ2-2,TGTGCCTGGAGTCTCAGTAACACCGGGGAGCTGTTTTTT,CAWSLSNTGELFF
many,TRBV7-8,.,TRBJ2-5,TGTGCCAGCACCTCTGGTCGGACGGAAAGGGGGGAGACCCAGTACTTC,CASTSGRTERGETQYF
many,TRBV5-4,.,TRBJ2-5,TGTGCCAGCAGCTTGGAACGGTCAGGGAAAGAGACCCAGTACTTC,CASSLERSGKETQYF
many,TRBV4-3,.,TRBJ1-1,TGCGCCAGCAGCCAAGACCGGAGGCTGGGTGAAGCTTTCTTT,CASSQDRRLGEAFF
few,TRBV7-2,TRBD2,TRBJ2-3,TGTGCCAGCACCCCTAGCGGGGGCGGAGATACGCAGTATTTT,CASTPSGGGDTQYF
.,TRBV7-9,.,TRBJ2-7,TGTGCCAGCAGCCCCTCGGCCGAGCAGTACTTC,CASSPSAEQYF
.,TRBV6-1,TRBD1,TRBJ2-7,TGTGCCAGCAACCCCCTTCGGACAGGGAGTACCTACGAGCAGTACTTC,CASNPLRTGSTYEQYF
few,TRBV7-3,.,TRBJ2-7,TGTGCCAGCAGCCCAAATGGTCAGGGTCACGAGCAGTACTTC,CASSPNGQGHEQYF
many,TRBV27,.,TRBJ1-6,TGTGCCAGCAGTTCCGACAGCTTACAAGGGGGTTCACCCCTCCACTTT,CASSSDSLQGGSPLHF
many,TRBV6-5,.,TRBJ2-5,TGTGCCAGCAGTTACGACTCGACAACTCCCACAGAGACCCAGTACTTC,CASSYDSTTPTETQYF
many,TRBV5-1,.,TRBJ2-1,TGCGCCAGCAGCTCCTGGACCGGGACACCCTACTACAATGAGCAGTTCTTC,CASSSWTGTPYYNEQFF
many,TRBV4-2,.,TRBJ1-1,TGTGCCAGCAGCCACGGGACTCAAGCTTTCTTT,CASSHGTQAFF
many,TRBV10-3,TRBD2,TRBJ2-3,TGTGCCATCAGTGTCAGGCTAGCGGGAACAGATACGCAGTATTTT,CAISVRLAGTDTQYF
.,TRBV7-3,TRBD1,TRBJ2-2,TGTGCCAGCAGGGACGGGACAGGGCACGGGGAGCTGTTTTTT,CASRDGTGHGELFF
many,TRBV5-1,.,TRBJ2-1,TGCGCCAGCAGCTTGGATGGGATGAACAATGAGCAGTTCTTC,CASSLDGMNNEQFF
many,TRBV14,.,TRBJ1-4,TGTGCCAGCAGCCCGTGGGCTAATGAAAAACTGTTTTTT,CASSPWANEKLFF
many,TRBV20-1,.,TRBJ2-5,TGCAGTGCTACCACCGCACGGGGGTTAGAGACCCAGTACTTC,CSATTARGLETQYF
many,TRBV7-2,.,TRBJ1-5,TGTGCCAGCAGCTTAGGCCTACAAGCCAATCAGCCCCAGCATTTT,CASSLGLQANQPQHF
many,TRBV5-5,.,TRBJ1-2,TGTGCCAGCAGCTTGGGCCGGACGCCGGCGGCCAACTATGGCTACACCTTC,CASSLGRTPAANYGYTF